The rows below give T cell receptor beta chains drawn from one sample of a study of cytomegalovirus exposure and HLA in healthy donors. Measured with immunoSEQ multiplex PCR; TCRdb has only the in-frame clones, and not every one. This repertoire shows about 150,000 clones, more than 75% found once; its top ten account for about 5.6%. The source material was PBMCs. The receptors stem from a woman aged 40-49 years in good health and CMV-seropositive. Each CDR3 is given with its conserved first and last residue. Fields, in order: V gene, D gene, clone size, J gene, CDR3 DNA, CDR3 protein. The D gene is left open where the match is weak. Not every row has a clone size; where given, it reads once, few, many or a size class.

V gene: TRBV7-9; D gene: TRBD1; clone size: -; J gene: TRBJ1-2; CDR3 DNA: TGTGCCAGCAGCTTGGGACAGGGAGGGGAGAATGGCTACACCTTC; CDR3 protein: CASSLGQGGENGYTF
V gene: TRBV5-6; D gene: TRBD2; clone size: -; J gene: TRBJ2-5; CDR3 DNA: TGTGCCAGCAGCGGACTAGCGGGAACTCAAGAGACCCAGTACTTC; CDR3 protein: CASSGLAGTQETQYF
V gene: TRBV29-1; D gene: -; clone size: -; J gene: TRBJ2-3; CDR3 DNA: TGCAGCGTCGGCTACCGGGAGAGGAGCACAGATACGCAGTATTTT; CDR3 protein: CSVGYRERSTDTQYF
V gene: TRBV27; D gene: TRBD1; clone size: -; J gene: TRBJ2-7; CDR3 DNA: TGTGCCAGCAAGAACAGGGGCTACGAGCAGTACTTC; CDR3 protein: CASKNRGYEQYF
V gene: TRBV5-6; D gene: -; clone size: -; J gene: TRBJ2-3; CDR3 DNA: TGTGCCAGCAGCTTCCTCCTCAGCGGTTGGTCAGATACGCAGTATTTT; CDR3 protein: CASSFLLSGWSDTQYF
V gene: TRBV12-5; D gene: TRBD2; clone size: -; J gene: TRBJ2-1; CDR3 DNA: TGTGCTAGTGGTTTGGCCCCTGCTACCGGGACTAGCGGGAGATACCTTTACAATGAGCAGTTCTTC; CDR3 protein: CASGLAPATGTSGRYLYNEQFF
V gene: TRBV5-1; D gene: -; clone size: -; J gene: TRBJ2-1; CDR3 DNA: TGCGCCAGCAGCTTGGAGGGCAGGTCGGGATACAATGAGCAGTTCTTC; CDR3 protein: CASSLEGRSGYNEQFF
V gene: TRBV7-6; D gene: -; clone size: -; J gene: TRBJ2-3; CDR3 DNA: TGTGCCAGCAGCTCGGGCGGGGTCAGCACAGATACGCAGTATTTT; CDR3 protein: CASSSGGVSTDTQYF
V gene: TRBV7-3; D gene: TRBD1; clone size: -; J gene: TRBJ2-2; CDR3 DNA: TGTGCCAGCAGCTTCAGGGGGCCGAACACCGGGGAGCTGTTTTTT; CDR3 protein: CASSFRGPNTGELFF
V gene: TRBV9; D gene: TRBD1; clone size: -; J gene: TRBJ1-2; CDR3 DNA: TGTGCCAGCAGCGCGACAGGGGATTCAAACTATGGCTACACCTTC; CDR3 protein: CASSATGDSNYGYTF
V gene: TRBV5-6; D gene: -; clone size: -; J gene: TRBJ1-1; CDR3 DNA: TGTGCCAGCAGCTTGGCGATTAGGGAGAGTGAAGCTTTCTTT; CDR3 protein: CASSLAIRESEAFF
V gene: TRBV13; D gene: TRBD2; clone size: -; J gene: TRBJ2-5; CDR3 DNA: TGTGCCAGCAGCAGAAGACTAGCGGGAGGCTCAGAGACCCAGTACTTC; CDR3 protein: CASSRRLAGGSETQYF
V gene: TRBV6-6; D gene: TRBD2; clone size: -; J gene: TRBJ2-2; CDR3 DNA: TGTGCCAGCAGTTTGTTCCGCCGGGAGGTCTCCGGGGAGCTGTTTTTT; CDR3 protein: CASSLFRREVSGELFF
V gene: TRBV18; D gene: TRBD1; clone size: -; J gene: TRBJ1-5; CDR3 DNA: TGTGCCAGCTCATTACTGGACAGGAGTAGCAATCAGCCCCAGCATTTT; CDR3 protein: CASSLLDRSSNQPQHF
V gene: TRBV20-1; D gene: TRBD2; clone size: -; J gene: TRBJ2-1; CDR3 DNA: TGCCGCCCAGGGAGGGCCGATGAGCAGTTCTTC; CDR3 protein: CRPGRADEQFF
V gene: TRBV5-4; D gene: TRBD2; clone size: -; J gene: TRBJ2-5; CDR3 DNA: TGTGCCAGCAGTCGACTAGCGGGACTTGGGGAGACCCAGTACTTC; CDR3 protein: CASSRLAGLGETQYF
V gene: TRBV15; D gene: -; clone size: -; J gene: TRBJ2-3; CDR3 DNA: TGTGCCACCAGCAGAGATATTACTAGCCATACGCAGTATTTT; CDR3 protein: CATSRDITSHTQYF
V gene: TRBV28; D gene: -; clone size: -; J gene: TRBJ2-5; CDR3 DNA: TGTGCCAGCAGTCCTATGGAGACCCAGTACTTC; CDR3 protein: CASSPMETQYF
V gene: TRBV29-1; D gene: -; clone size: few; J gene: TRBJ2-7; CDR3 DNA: TGCAGCGTTGTGAGAGGCTACGAGCAGTACTTC; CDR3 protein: CSVVRGYEQYF
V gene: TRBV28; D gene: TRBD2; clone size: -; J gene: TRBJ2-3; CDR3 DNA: TGTGCCAGCAGTTTAACGGGACTAGCGGGTTCTGATAGCACAGATACGCAGTATTTT; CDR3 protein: CASSLTGLAGSDSTDTQYF
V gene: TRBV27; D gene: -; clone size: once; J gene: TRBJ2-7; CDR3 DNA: TGTGCCAGCAGTTTCGAGTCAGGGGTCAGCTACGAGCAGTACTTC; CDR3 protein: CASSFESGVSYEQYF
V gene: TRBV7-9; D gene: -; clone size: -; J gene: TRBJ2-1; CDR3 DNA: TGTGCCAGCCCAGGGGGCGGGAGCCGGGAATACAATGAGCAGTTCTTC; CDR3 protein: CASPGGGSREYNEQFF
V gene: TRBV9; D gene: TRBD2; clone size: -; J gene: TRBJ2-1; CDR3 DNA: TGTGCCAGCAGCGTACTAGCGGAGTCCTCCTACAATGAGCAGTTCTTC; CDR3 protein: CASSVLAESSYNEQFF
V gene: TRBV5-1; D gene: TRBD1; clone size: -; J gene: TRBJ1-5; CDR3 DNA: TGCGCCAGCAGCGATGGGACAGGCAATCAGCCCCAGCATTTT; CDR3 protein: CASSDGTGNQPQHF
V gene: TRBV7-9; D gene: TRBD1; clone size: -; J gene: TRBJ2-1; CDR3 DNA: TGTGCCAGCAGCGACAGGGGAAGATACAATGAGCAGTTCTTC; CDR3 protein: CASSDRGRYNEQFF
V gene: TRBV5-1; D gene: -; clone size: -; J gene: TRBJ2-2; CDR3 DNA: TGCGCCAGCAGCTTGGTACAGGGTACTGTTCGGAGGCCGAACACCGGGGAGCTGTTTTTT; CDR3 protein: CASSLVQGTVRRPNTGELFF
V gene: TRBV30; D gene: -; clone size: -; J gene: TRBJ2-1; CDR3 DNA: TGTGCCTGGGGGTTGGGGAGGTACAATGAGCAGTTCTTC; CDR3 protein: CAWGLGRYNEQFF
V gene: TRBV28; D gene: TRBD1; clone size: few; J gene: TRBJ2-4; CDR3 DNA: TGTGCCAGCAGTTCCATCCTGACAGGGGTGGCCAAAAACATTCAGTACTTC; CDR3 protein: CASSSILTGVAKNIQYF
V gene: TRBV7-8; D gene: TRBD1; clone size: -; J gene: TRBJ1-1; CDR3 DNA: TGTGCCACCGATTCCGGGACAGAGAGTAACACTGAAGCTTTCTTT; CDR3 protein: CATDSGTESNTEAFF
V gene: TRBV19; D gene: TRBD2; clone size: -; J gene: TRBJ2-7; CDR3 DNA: TGTGCCAGTAGTATTTATGGGCGGGAGAAGGCTGGCGAGCAGTACTTC; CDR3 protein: CASSIYGREKAGEQYF
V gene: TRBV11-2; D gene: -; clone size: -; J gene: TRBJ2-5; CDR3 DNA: TGTGCCAGCAGCTTACGACGGCGGTGGCAAGAGACCCAGTACTTC; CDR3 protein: CASSLRRRWQETQYF
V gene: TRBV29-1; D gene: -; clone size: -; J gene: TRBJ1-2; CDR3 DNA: TGCAGCGTTGGTGACAGCCCCACTCTCTACACCTTC; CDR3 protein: CSVGDSPTLYTF
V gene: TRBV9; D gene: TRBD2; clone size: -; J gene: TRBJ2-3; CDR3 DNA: TGTGCCAGCAGCCCTCCGTATGGGCGGGAGGGCCAAGATACGCAGTATTTT; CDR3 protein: CASSPPYGREGQDTQYF
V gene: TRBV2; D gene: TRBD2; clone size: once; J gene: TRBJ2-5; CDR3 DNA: TGTGCCAGCAGGGGACTAGCGGGAGGGGGTAGGGAGACCCAGTACTTC; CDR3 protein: CASRGLAGGGRETQYF
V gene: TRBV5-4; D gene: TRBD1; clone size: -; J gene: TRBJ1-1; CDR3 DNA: TGTGCCAGCAGCCCAGGACAGGGGGACACTGAAGCTTTCTTT; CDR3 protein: CASSPGQGDTEAFF
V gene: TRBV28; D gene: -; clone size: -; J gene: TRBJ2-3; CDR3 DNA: TGTGCCAGCAGTTTGGCCGGGTTTATCACAGATACGCAGTATTTT; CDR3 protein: CASSLAGFITDTQYF
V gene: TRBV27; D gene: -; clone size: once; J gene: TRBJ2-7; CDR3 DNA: TGTGCCAGCAGTTTATCTGCGGACTCCTACGAGCAGTACTTC; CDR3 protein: CASSLSADSYEQYF
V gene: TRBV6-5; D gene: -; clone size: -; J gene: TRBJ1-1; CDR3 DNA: TGTGCCAGCAGTCCCCAGGGGATTGCGAACACTGAAGCTTTCTTT; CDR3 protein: CASSPQGIANTEAFF
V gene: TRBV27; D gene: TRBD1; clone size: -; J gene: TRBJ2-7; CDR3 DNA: TGTGCCAGCAGCCGACAGGGGGCAGTAGGGCAGTACTTC; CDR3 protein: CASSRQGAVGQYF
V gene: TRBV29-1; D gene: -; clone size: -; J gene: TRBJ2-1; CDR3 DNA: TGCAGCGTTAGAACCGCGCGTCAGGGGAGTAATGAGCAGTTCTTC; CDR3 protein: CSVRTARQGSNEQFF
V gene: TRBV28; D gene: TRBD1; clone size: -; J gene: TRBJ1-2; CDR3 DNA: TGTGCCAGCAGTTTACAGGGGGCGAGCTATGGCTACACCTTC; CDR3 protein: CASSLQGASYGYTF
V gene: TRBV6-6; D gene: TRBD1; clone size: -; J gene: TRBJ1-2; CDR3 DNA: TGTGCCAGCAGTTCACGACAGGGGTACTATGGCTACACCTTC; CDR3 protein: CASSSRQGYYGYTF
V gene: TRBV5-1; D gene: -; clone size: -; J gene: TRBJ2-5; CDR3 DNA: TGCGCCAGCAGCTTGTCGGCAGCGGCCTCAGTGGAGACCCAGTACTTC; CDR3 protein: CASSLSAAASVETQYF
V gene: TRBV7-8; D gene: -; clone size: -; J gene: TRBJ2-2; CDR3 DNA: TGTGCCAGCAGTTCTCCTGGTTCCTTGACAGATCTGAACACCGGGGAGCTGTTTTTT; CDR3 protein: CASSSPGSLTDLNTGELFF
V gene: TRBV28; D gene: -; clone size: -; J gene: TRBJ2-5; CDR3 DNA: TGTGCCACGGTTCCCAGCGGGTTAGAGACCCAGTACTTC; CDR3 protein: CATVPSGLETQYF
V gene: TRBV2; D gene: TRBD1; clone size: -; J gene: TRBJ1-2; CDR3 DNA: TGTGCCAGCAGGAGGAGGGGGCCCAACTATGGCTACACCTTC; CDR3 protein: CASRRRGPNYGYTF
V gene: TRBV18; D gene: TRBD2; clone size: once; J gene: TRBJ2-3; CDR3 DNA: TGTGCCAGCTCGTCGACTAGCGGGAGGGCGGATACGCAGTATTTT; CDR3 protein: CASSSTSGRADTQYF
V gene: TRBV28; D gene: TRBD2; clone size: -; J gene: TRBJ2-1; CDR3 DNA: TGTGCCGGGACGACTAGCGGGAGGACGGATGAGCAGTTCTTC; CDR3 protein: CAGTTSGRTDEQFF
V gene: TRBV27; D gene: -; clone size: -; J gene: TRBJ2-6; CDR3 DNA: TGTGCCAGCAGTTCCTACGGACCAGGGTCTGGGGCCAACGTCCTGACTTTC; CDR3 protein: CASSSYGPGSGANVLTF
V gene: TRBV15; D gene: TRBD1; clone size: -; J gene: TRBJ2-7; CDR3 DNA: TGTGCCACCAGCAGAGGGGGACAGGGGGCGTACGAGCAGTACTTC; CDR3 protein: CATSRGGQGAYEQYF
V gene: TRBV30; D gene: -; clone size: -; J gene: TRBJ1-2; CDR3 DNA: TGTGCCTGGAGTTCGGGGGTCTCAACCAACCTCTATGGCTACACCTTC; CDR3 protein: CAWSSGVSTNLYGYTF
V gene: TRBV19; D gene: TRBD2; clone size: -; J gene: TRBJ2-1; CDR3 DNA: TGTGCCAGTAGTATAGAAGCTAGCGGGATCAATTACAATGAGCAGTTCTTC; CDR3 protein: CASSIEASGINYNEQFF
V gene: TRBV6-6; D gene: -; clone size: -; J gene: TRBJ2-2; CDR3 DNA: TGTGCCAGCAGTAGCCTGGGGGGCACCGGGGAGCTGTTTTTT; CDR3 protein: CASSSLGGTGELFF